Following are 9 T cell receptor beta chains from one sample sequenced in a study of cytomegalovirus exposure and HLA in healthy donors. The PCR used 60 Vbeta and 13 Jbeta primers. Libraries were prepared by immunoSEQ multiplex PCR; TCRdb keeps only in-frame clonotypes and omits some of them. The sample shows 98,000 or so clones, 75% to 80% of them seen only once. What was sequenced was PBMCs. The receptors come from a man aged 55 to 70 in good health and CMV-seropositive.

The table lists this clone with a few counts. This rearrangement joins TRBV11-2 to TRBJ2-1; possible D gene TRBD2, 6 bases. Trimming took 5 bases from V and 0 from J, leaving 14 bases between them. The CDR3 extends over 16 amino acids. Germline V lookup: CDR1 SGHAT, CDR2 FQNNGV. The CDR3 spells CASSPSRGSSYNEQFF. Written as DNA, the CDR3 is TGTGCCAGCAGCCCCTCCCGGGGGAGCTCCTACAATGAGCAGTTCTTC.

The V call is TRBV5-4, the J call TRBJ2-3, with D hard to call. Trimming removed 3 bases from V and 2 bases from J, with 4 bases in between. The germline CDR1 and CDR2 sequences are SGHNT and YYREEE (reference sequence). CDR3 length: 12 amino acids. CDR3 in DNA: TGTGCCAGCAGCTCATTCACAGATACGCAGTATTTT. Amino acids: CASSSFTDTQYF. The complete variable domain, with remaining parts taken from reference TRBV5-4 and TRBJ2-3, reads ETGVTQSPTHLIKTRGQQVTLRCSSQSGHNTVSWYQQALGQGPQFIFQYYREEENGRGNFPPRFSGLQFPNYSSELNVNALELDDSALYLCASSSFTDTQYFGPGTRLTVL.

The rearrangement uses TRBV28 and TRBJ2-2; 7 positions match TRBD1. Germline V CDR1 and CDR2: MDHEN, SYDVKM. V lost 5 bases and J lost 3; bases outside the gene matches: 6. This CDR3 spans 15 amino acids. Here the CDR3 DNA reads TGTGCCAGCAGTCCACCGACAGGGTACACCGGGGAGCTGTTTTTT. It encodes CASSPPTGYTGELFF.

This chain links TRBV5-1 with TRBJ1-2; 7 nucleotides line up with TRBD1. Unmatched junction bases numbered 8, after V lost 4 bases and J lost 5 bases. CDR3 length: 14 amino acids. Germline V gene data show CDR1 as SGHRS and CDR2 as YFSETQ. The DNA of the CDR3 is TGCGCCAGCAGCAATCCCGGGACAGATTATGGCTACACCTTC. It translates to CASSNPGTDYGYTF.

The chain joins TRBV11-2 to TRBJ2-5; 7 bases are shared with TRBD2. V lost 7 bases and J lost 7; bases outside the gene matches: 9. The CDR3 loop spans 13 amino acids. Germline V gene sequence: CDR1 SGHAT, CDR2 FQNNGV. The CDR3 sequence: CASTEGRVGTQYF. The CDR3 DNA sequence: TGTGCCAGCACCGAAGGGAGGGTGGGGACCCAGTACTTC.

The chain employs TRBV10-3 and TRBJ1-1; maybe TRBD1 (6 bases). The V end was cut by 6 bases, the J end by 2 bases, with 13 bases between. This CDR3 has 14 amino acids. Per the germline V gene, CDR1 is ENHRY and CDR2 is SYGVKD. The CDR3 region is CAIRPRTANTEAFF. The DNA of the CDR3 is TGTGCCATCAGGCCTCGGACAGCCAACACTGAAGCTTTCTTT.

The chain carries TRBV7-2 and TRBJ2-7; a weak D match, TRBD2 (5 bases). The germline V gene has CDR1 SGHTA and CDR2 FQGNSA. This CDR3 has 14 amino acids. V gave up 1 base and J gave up 3 bases, with 10 bases separating them. The CDR3 DNA reads as TGTGCCAGCAGCTTAGATTTGGGAGTCTACGAGCAGTACTTC. Translating gives CASSLDLGVYEQYF.

V usage is TRBV6-6 and J usage is TRBJ2-7; 8 nucleotides match TRBD1. The CDR3 runs 15 residues. CDR1 MNHNY and CDR2 SVGAGI come from the germline V gene (reference sequence). Unmatched junction bases numbered 9, after V lost 4 bases and J lost 4 bases. CDR3 nucleotides: TGTGCCAGCAGTTCTACGGACAGGGCAAAATACGAGCAGTACTTC. This encodes CASSSTDRAKYEQYF.

The CDR3 sequence: CASRSTDRDGQFF. CDR3 coding DNA: TGTGCCAGCAGGTCTACTGACAGGGACGGGCAGTTCTTC. The chain uses TRBV6-5 and TRBJ2-1, with TRBD1 identical over 7 bases. The CDR3 has 13 residues. CDR1 and CDR2 from the germline V gene are MNHEY and SVGAGI. V lost 6 bases, J lost 12 bases, and 11 bases stayed unmatched.